This T cell receptor (beta chain) was captured by sequencing in a study of shared clonotypes between healthy human individuals (TCRdb year 2020). Context from the whole study: A couple of women and a few men aged 18 to 49 years were included in the cohort. For each donor, CD4 naive and CD4 memory were each run on three plates, CD8 naive on two plates, and CD8 memory on one plate. Blood TCR repertoires of four to six healthy adults were deeply sequenced to estimate repertoire size and the extent of clonotype sharing between individuals. Libraries were prepared and TCR repertoires were sequenced by different laboratories using diverse techniques, in order to increase sequencing depth and limit assay-specific biases. Per donor, leukapheresis produced somewhere between about 0.94 and 10 billion PBMCs.

General study outcomes and caveats: Naive subsets generally had larger estimated clonotype richness than memory subsets. Because the study included only a small number of donors, the genetic and exposure-history diversity represented was limited. Pairwise subsampling led to the expectation that sequencing depth would affect the degree of clonotype sharing among donors. When a handful of donors were compared, the shared fraction of clonotypes was 5% to 6.5% for naive CD4, around 4% for naive CD8, roughly 2.5% for memory CD4, and 0.35% to 0.4% for memory CD8. Only blood was sampled, and tissue TCR repertoires likely differ from those in blood. Clonotypes shared by all four sorted-subset donors showed higher generation probabilities than non-shared clonotypes. Rarefaction of sorted-subset datasets indicated incomplete sequencing despite the large sequencing depth.

V was cut back by 0 bases and J by 6 bases, leaving a gap of 11 bases between them. The germline V gene (reference sequence) yields GTSNPN for CDR1 and SVGIG for CDR2. From its cysteine to its phenylalanine, the CDR3 spans 13 amino acids. Just CDR3 DNA is preserved here, 39 bases in frame from base 1. Using the deep immunoSEQ assay, TCR CDR3 regions were amplified from genomic DNA by multiplex PCR. Extracted genomic DNA from each cell subset was distributed evenly across all wells of several immunoSEQ 96-well plates, and each plate was treated as a replicate. For sorted subsets, 150 to 200 ng genomic DNA, equal to 25,000 to 35,000 T cell genomes, was loaded into each replicate PCR. The purified libraries were quantified using a Qubit 3.0 fluorometer, sized with a Bioanalyzer 2100, and then quantified again using the KAPA Library Quantification kit. Each immunoSEQ 96-well plate was sequenced on its own single-read 150-cycle Illumina NextSeq 550 flow cell. The authors' pipeline ran thus. Because only junctional sequences without quality scores were contained in the immunoSEQ output, filtering matching that applied to full-length reads could not be performed. Sequences were annotated with PyIR, a Python wrapper for IgBLAST v1.9, using IMGT germline references to assign V/J genes and CDR3. Any read was removed if the V/J assignment was weak (E-value above 1e-6), the CDR3 was missing, or the read contained stop codons, out-of-frame junctions, or ambiguous translated residues. V3J clonotypes were defined as sequences sharing the same inferred V gene, J gene, and CDR3 amino acid sequence. The percentage overlap between two repertoires was calculated by dividing the number of shared unique clonotypes by the size of the smaller repertoire. RTK rarefaction, the Chao1 estimator, and Recon v2.1 estimates of unobserved clonotypes were used to assess repertoire richness. For all TCRbeta clonotypes obtained by the gDNA method from four donors, generation probabilities were computed with OLGA. TCRdb limited this immuneACCESS table to in-frame rearrangements with V and J called. A share of clones is missing; checked studies link under half to unresolved V genes, and the rest is unexplained. The V and J calls and clone size were taken over from that table, and D and trimming were inferred from the DNA. This sample comprises about 2 million clones, 85% to 95% of them detected only once. Of the sample, under 0.15% falls within the top ten clones.

Donors were healthy HIV-negative adults with no recently reported acute infections or vaccinations. Every donor was a Caucasian adult residing in Nashville, Tennessee, USA. Magnetic negative selection was used to enrich CD4+ T cells, after which naive cells were positively selected on CD45RA and the negative fraction became the memory subset. After blood collection by leukapheresis, PBMCs were isolated using Ficoll-Histopaque density gradient centrifugation and then cryopreserved in the vapor phase of liquid nitrogen. Analytical flow cytometry was used to check the purity and quantity of each magnetically sorted T cell population. Each sorted fraction had its genomic DNA isolated and then quantified by UV absorbance on a Nanodrop 2000c. With regard to this clone: This receptor's antigen is unknown. No per-base quality is available; no much larger clone lies one base away.

The sequence came from a man younger than 35 in good health. The rearranged segments are TRBV30 and TRBJ1-1; TRBD1 is a weak D gene call, 5 bases matching. Sequences were obtained from naive CD4+ T cells sorted from blood. Explained via the paper, the cell subset or site label denotes: CD45RA+ positively selected. The sequence in DNA is TGTGCCTGGAGTGTACGGCAGGGCTCTGAAGCTTTCTTT. Its translation reads: CAWSVRQGSEAFF.